This T cell receptor (beta chain) appears in the sequencing data of a study of cytomegalovirus exposure and HLA in healthy donors. Findings and limits, study-wide: In all likelihood, a cluster of highly shared sequence variants was a sequencing artifact. Being indistinguishable, some V segments were excluded, TRBV6-2 and TRBV6-3 among them.

The PCR was carried out with 60 Vbeta primers and 13 Jbeta primers. Per the study methods: Unique TCR beta chains totaled roughly 79 million in a later count, with around 11 million of them shared. Repertoires were generated with immunoSEQ multiplex PCR, while TCRdb's copy carries only in-frame clones and drops some. The V and J calls and clone size were taken over from that table, and D and trimming were inferred from the DNA. The profile shows 110,000 or so clones, approximately 72% of them singletons. V gave up 4 bases and J gave up 2 bases, with 12 bases separating them. This CDR3 spans 15 amino acids. CDR1 is MNHEY and CDR2 is SVGAGI in the germline V gene. As for this clone: No antigen is known for it.

The genes are TRBV6-5 and TRBJ2-1; the D gene is possibly TRBD1 (5 bases). The sample consisted of PBMCs. The TCR was taken from a man between 25 and 39 years old in good health and CMV-seronegative. CDR3 protein: CASSFSDTAYNEQFF. CDR3 sequence (DNA): TGTGCCAGCAGTTTCTCGGACACGGCCTACAATGAGCAGTTCTTC.